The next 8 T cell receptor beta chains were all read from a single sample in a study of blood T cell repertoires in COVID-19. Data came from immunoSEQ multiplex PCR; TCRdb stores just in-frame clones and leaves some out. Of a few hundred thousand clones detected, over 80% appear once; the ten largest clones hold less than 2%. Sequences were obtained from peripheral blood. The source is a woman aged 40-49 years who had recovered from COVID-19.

The CDR3: CASSVRGTGNTIYF. CDR3 DNA: TGTGCCAGCAGTGTAAGAGGAACTGGAAACACCATATATTTT. The chain joins TRBV2 to TRBJ1-3; D not certain. Per the germline V gene, CDR1 is SNHLY and CDR2 is FYNNEI. Trimming shortened V by 4 bases and J by 2 bases, and 9 bases separated the two germline ends. This CDR3 has 14 residues.

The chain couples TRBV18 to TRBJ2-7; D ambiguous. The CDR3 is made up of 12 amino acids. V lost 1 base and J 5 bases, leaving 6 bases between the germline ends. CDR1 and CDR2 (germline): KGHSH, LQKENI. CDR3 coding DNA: TGTGCCAGCTCACCACTTGCGGACGAGCAGTACTTC. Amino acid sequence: CASSPLADEQYF.

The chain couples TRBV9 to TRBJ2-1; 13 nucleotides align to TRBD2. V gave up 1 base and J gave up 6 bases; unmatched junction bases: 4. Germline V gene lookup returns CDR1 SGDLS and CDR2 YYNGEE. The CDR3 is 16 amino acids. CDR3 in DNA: TGTGCCAGCAGCGTACGACTAGCGGGGGGACGCAATGAGCAGTTCTTC. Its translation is CASSVRLAGGRNEQFF.

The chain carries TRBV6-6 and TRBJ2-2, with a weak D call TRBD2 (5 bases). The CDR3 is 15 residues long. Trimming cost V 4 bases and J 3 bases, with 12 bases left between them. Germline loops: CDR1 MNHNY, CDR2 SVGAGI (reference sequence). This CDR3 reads CASSSLGSHTGELFF. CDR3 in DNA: TGTGCCAGCAGTTCCTTGGGGAGTCACACCGGGGAGCTGTTTTTT.

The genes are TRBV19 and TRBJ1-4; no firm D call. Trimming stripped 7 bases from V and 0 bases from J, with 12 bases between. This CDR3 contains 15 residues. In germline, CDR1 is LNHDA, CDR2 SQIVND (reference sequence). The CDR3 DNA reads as TGTGCCAGTAATCCCCGGTTCGCAACTAATGAAAAACTGTTTTTT. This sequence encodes CASNPRFATNEKLFF.

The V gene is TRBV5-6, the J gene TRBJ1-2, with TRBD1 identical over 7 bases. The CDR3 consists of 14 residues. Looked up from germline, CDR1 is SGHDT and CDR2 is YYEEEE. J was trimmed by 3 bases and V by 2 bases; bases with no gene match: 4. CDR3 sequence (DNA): TGTGCCAGCAGCTTAACCGGGACAGACTATGGCTACACCTTC. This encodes CASSLTGTDYGYTF. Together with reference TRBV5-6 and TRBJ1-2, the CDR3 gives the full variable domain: DAGVTQSPTHLIKTRGQQVTLRCSPKSGHDTVSWYQQALGQGPQFIFQYYEEEERQRGNFPDRFSGHQFPNYSSELNVNALLLGDSALYLCASSLTGTDYGYTFGSGTRLTVV.

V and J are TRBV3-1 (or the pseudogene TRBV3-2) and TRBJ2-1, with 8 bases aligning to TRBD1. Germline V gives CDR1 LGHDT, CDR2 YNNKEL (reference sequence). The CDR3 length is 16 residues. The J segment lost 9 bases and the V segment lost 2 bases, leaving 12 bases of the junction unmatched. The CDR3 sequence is CASSQYRTGRIGEQFF. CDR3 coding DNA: TGTGCCAGCAGCCAATATCGGACAGGGAGGATAGGTGAGCAGTTCTTC.

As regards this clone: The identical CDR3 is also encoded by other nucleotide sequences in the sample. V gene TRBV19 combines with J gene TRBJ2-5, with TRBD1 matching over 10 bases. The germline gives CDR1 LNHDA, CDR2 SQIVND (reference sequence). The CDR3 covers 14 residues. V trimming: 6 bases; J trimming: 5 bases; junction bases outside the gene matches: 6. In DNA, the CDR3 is TGTGCCAGTAGCCGACAGGGGGCGCGGGAGACCCAGTACTTC. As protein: CASSRQGARETQYF.